Detailed here is one TCR beta chain. The data were obtained in a study of CD8 T cells in ankylosing spondylitis. MiXCR was run by TCRdb on the 5' RACE reads, yielding one entry per CDR3 protein. The sample consists of 350,000 or so distinct CDR3 sequences, roughly 15% of them appearing once. The CDR3 has 11 residues. CDR1 is MNHEY and CDR2 is SVGAGI in the germline V gene. V gave up 7 bases and J gave up 9 bases, with 12 bases separating them. The origin of this receptor is a male donor with ankylosing spondylitis or in good health (not recorded which). This sequence joins TRBV6-5 and TRBJ1-1; D remains unclear. Sequencing was carried out using blood, either unsorted or a sorted T cell fraction (not recorded which). CDR3 in DNA: TGTGCCAGCACCAACGGCTTTAAAGCTTTCTTT. Translation gives CASTNGFKAFF.